This passage covers 20 T cell receptor beta chains from one sample sequenced in a study of cytomegalovirus exposure and HLA in healthy donors. The PCR was carried out with 60 Vbeta primers and 13 Jbeta primers. Sequencing used immunoSEQ multiplex PCR; TCRdb keeps in-frame clones, though not all of them. Here the sample spans around 210,000 clones, approximately 85% being singletons. Material: PBMCs. The receptors here all came from a girl under 10 years old in good health and CMV-seronegative.

This chain connects TRBV7-6 to TRBJ2-3; D is uncertain. Germline values: CDR1 SGHVS, CDR2 FNYEAQ. There are 12 residues in the CDR3. V lost 6 bases and J lost 6, with 10 bases in between. CDR3 sequence (DNA): TGTGCCAGCAGTCCTATACAGGATACGCAGTATTTT. This sequence encodes CASSPIQDTQYF.

Here the CDR3 DNA reads TGCGCCAGCAGCCCACAGGGCGAAGTGAGTTCACCCCTCCACTTT. As protein: CASSPQGEVSSPLHF. The chain couples TRBV4-1 to TRBJ1-6; possible D gene TRBD1, 6 bases. Trimming shortened V by 4 bases and J by 9 bases, and 16 bases separated the two germline ends. Germline V CDR1 and CDR2: MGHRA, YSYEKL. The CDR3 has 15 amino acids.

V is TRBV7-6 and J is TRBJ1-5; D not resolved. The CDR3 sequence is 13 residues long. Germline V gives CDR1 SGHVS, CDR2 FNYEAQ. V lost 4 bases and J lost 5, with 9 bases in between. As DNA, the CDR3 is TGTGCCAGCAGCTACTCATTCGATCAGCCCCAGCATTTT. Its protein product is CASSYSFDQPQHF.

V gene TRBV5-1 combines with J gene TRBJ2-5; 7 nucleotides line up with TRBD1. Per the germline V gene, CDR1 is SGHRS and CDR2 is YFSETQ. The CDR3 contains 20 residues. Trimming removed 1 base from V and 5 bases from J; junction bases left unmatched: 23. The CDR3 protein is CASSLIRVGTAPWEPETQYF. CDR3 sequence (DNA): TGCGCCAGCAGCTTGATAAGGGTGGGGACAGCCCCTTGGGAACCGGAGACCCAGTACTTC.

J is TRBJ2-4 and V is TRBV27, with 12 nucleotides matching TRBD1. V shed 4 bases, J shed 9 bases, and the junction held 7 bases outside the gene matches. The CDR3 covers 15 residues. Germline CDR1 and CDR2: MNHEY and SMNVEV (reference sequence). The CDR3 loop reads CASSSLGQGASIQYF. In nucleotides, the CDR3 is TGTGCCAGCAGTTCCCTGGGACAGGGGGCGAGCATTCAGTACTTC.

The CDR3: CASSSGHAGANVLTF. Written as DNA, the CDR3 is TGTGCCAGCAGCTCCGGACACGCTGGGGCCAACGTCCTGACTTTC. The rearrangement links TRBV7-9 to TRBJ2-6; maybe TRBD1 (5 bases). Deletions cut 4 bases from V and 2 bases from J, with 9 bases between. The length of the CDR3 is 15 residues. Germline loops: CDR1 SEHNR, CDR2 FQNEAQ (reference sequence).

This chain uses TRBV2 with TRBJ2-7; 12 bases match TRBD1. The length of the CDR3 is 17 residues. J was trimmed by 0 bases and V by 3 bases; bases with no gene match: 6. Germline lookup yields CDR1 SNHLY and CDR2 FYNNEI. The CDR3 here is CASSDGTGGLGSYEQYF. The CDR3 DNA follows: TGTGCCAGCAGTGACGGGACAGGGGGCTTGGGCTCCTACGAGCAGTACTTC.

This clone was seen a few times. The chain has TRBV29-1 and TRBJ1-1; D is unresolved. The CDR3 length is 11 residues. CDR1 and CDR2 from the germline V gene are SQVTM and ANQGSEA. Deletions cut 7 bases from V and 0 bases from J, with 6 bases between. The CDR3 nucleotides are TGCAGCGCGGACTTGAACACTGAAGCTTTCTTT. Encoded protein: CSADLNTEAFF.

The J gene is TRBJ2-2, the V gene TRBV5-1, with 12 bases fitting TRBD2. With V trimmed by 4 bases and J by 0 bases, 4 bases remained unmatched. The germline V gene encodes CDR1 SGHRS and CDR2 YFSETQ. CDR3 length: 17 amino acids. CDR3 sequence: CASSPGLAGTNTGELFF. The CDR3 region has the DNA TGCGCCAGCAGCCCAGGACTAGCGGGAACGAACACCGGGGAGCTGTTTTTT.

The chain uses TRBV29-1 and TRBJ2-7; 8 bases are a match to TRBD2. Per germline, CDR1 SQVTM and CDR2 ANQGSEA. CDR3 size: 15 residues. J lost 2 bases, V lost 4 bases, and 10 bases had no gene match. CDR3 coding DNA: TGCAGCGTTGGTACCCGACTAGCGCTACCCTACGAGCAGTACTTC. As protein: CSVGTRLALPYEQYF.

CDR3 DNA sequence: TGTGCCAGCAGCCAGGTGTTAGGAAAACTGTTTTTT. It encodes CASSQVLGKLFF. J is TRBJ1-4 and V is TRBV27; no clear D. This CDR3 has 12 residues. Germline CDR1 MNHEY, CDR2 SMNVEV (reference sequence). Trimming removed 6 bases from V and 10 bases from J, with 12 bases in between.

The chain has TRBV10-3 and TRBJ1-6; 9 bases are a match to TRBD1. Trimming cost V 8 bases and J 10 bases; bases outside gene matches: 12. CDR3 size: 15 residues. Germline assignment: CDR1 ENHRY and CDR2 SYGVKD. The CDR3 protein is CAIREVAQGASPLHF. CDR3 sequence (DNA): TGTGCCATCCGCGAAGTGGCACAGGGGGCCTCACCCCTCCACTTT.

V gene TRBV4-2 combines with J gene TRBJ2-3, with D possibly TRBD2 on 5 matching bases. Germline CDR1 LGHNA, CDR2 YNFKEQ. The CDR3 extends over 16 amino acids. The V and J ends lost 1 base and 0 bases respectively, with 11 bases between them. The CDR3 loop reads CASSQVKRPSTDTQYF. As DNA, the CDR3 is TGTGCCAGCAGCCAAGTTAAGCGGCCTAGCACAGATACGCAGTATTTT.

The V gene is TRBV18, the J gene TRBJ2-1; D is possibly TRBD1 (6 bases). V lost 3 bases to trimming and J lost 10 bases, with 19 bases between them. The germline V gene encodes CDR1 KGHSH and CDR2 LQKENI. This CDR3 contains 15 residues. CDR3 nucleotides: TGTGCCAGCTCACCGAACACAGGGTTGCAGGGGGAGCAGTTCTTC. Its translation is CASSPNTGLQGEQFF. The full variable domain, its missing parts supplied by reference TRBV18 and TRBJ2-1, is NAGVMQNPRHLVRRRGQEARLRCSPMKGHSHVYWYRQLPEEGLKFMVYLQKENIIDESGMPKERFSAEFPKEGPSILRIQQVVRGDSAAYFCASSPNTGLQGEQFFGPGTRLTVL.

This chain connects TRBV19 to TRBJ1-1; perhaps TRBD1 as D (5 bases). The CDR3 is made up of 16 amino acids. V lost 2 bases, J lost 0 bases, and 13 bases lay in between. CDR1 and CDR2 from the germline V gene are LNHDA and SQIVND (reference sequence). The CDR3 loop reads CASSIFRVTVNTEAFF. The CDR3 nucleotides read TGTGCCAGTAGTATATTCAGGGTAACGGTGAACACTGAAGCTTTCTTT.

This clone was seen only once. The chain is built from TRBV30 and TRBJ2-2, with TRBD1 identical over 11 bases. There are 18 residues in the CDR3. CDR1 is GTSNPN, CDR2 SVGIG, per germline (reference sequence). The V and J ends lost 0 bases and 7 bases, in that order; junction bases with no gene match: 13. CDR3: CAWSVPVRTGGRNGELFF. The CDR3 DNA is TGTGCCTGGAGTGTTCCGGTCCGGACAGGGGGCAGGAACGGGGAGCTGTTTTTT.

This clone was picked up one time. V and J are TRBV11-2 and TRBJ2-1, with TRBD2 matching 9 bases. The J segment lost 2 bases and the V segment lost 1 base, leaving 12 bases of the junction unmatched. The CDR3 has 19 amino acids. In germline, CDR1 is SGHAT, CDR2 FQNNGV. The CDR3 protein is CASSLAFTSGRIPYNEQFF. In nucleotides, the CDR3 is TGTGCCAGCAGCTTAGCCTTTACGAGCGGGAGGATCCCCTACAATGAGCAGTTCTTC. The full variable domain, with the rest looked up from reference TRBV11-2 and TRBJ2-1, is EAGVAQSPRYKIIEKRQSVAFWCNPISGHATLYWYQQILGQGPKLLIQFQNNGVVDDSQLPKDRFSAERLKGVDSTLKIQPAKLEDSAVYLCASSLAFTSGRIPYNEQFFGPGTRLTVL.

This chain joins TRBV6-5 and TRBJ2-7; 8 positions agree with TRBD1. The V gene's germline CDR1 is MNHEY and CDR2 SVGAGI. After removal of 0 bases from V and 10 bases from J, the junction contained 5 bases not matched to a gene. The CDR3 is made up of 13 amino acids. CDR3 region: CASSYSWTGNQYF. In nucleotides, the CDR3 is TGTGCCAGCAGTTACTCATGGACAGGGAATCAGTACTTC.

The CDR3 DNA reads TGTGCCAGCAGTTCTGGGCAGGGGTCCTACGAGCAGTACTTC. It is translated as CASSSGQGSYEQYF. The chain links TRBV7-6 to TRBJ2-7; D is perhaps TRBD1 (6 bases). Germline V CDR1 and CDR2: SGHVS, FNYEAQ. This CDR3 region has 14 residues. V lost 6 bases and J lost 1, with 13 bases in between. Based on the CDR3 plus reference TRBV7-6 and TRBJ2-7, the full variable domain is GAGVSQSPRYKVTKRGQDVALRCDPISGHVSLYWYRQALGQGPEFLTYFNYEAQQDKSGLPNDRFSAERPEGSISTLTIQRTEQRDSAMYRCASSSGQGSYEQYFGPGTRLTVT.

The rearrangement joins TRBV6-6 to TRBJ2-7; D is unresolved. The CDR3 has 12 amino acids. CDR1 is MNHNY and CDR2 is SVGAGI in the germline V gene (reference sequence). Trimming cost V 5 bases and J 3 bases, with 8 bases left between them. The CDR3 sequence: CASSKTGYEQYF. For the CDR3, the DNA is TGTGCCAGCAGTAAGACGGGCTACGAGCAGTACTTC.